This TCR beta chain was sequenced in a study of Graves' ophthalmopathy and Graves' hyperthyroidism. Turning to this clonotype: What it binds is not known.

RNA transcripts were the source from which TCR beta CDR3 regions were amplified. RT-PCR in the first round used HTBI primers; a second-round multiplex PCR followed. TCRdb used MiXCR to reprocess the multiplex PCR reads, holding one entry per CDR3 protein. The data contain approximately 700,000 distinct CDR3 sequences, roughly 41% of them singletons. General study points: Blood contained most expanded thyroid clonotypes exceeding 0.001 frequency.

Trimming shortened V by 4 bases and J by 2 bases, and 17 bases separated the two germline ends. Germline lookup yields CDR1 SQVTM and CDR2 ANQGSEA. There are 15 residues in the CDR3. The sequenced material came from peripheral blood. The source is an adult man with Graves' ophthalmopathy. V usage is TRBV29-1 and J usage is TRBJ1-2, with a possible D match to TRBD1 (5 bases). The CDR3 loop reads CSVGSGTGKNYGYTF. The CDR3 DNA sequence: TGCAGCGTTGGGTCGGGGACGGGGAAGAACTATGGCTACACCTTC.